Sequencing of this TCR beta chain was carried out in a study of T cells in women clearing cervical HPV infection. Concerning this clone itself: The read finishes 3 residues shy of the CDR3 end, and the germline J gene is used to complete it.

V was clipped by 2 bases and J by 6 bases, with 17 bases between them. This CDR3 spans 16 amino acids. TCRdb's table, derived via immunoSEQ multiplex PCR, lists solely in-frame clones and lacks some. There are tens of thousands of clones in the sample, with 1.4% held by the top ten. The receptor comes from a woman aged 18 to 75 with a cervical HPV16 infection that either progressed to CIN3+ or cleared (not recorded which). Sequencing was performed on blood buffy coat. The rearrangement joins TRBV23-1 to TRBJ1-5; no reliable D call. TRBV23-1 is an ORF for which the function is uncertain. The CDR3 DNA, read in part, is TGCGCCAGCAGTCAACAAACGCTCGGAAAGGGTCAGCCC. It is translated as CASSQQTLGKGQP. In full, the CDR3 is CASSQQTLGKGQPQHF.